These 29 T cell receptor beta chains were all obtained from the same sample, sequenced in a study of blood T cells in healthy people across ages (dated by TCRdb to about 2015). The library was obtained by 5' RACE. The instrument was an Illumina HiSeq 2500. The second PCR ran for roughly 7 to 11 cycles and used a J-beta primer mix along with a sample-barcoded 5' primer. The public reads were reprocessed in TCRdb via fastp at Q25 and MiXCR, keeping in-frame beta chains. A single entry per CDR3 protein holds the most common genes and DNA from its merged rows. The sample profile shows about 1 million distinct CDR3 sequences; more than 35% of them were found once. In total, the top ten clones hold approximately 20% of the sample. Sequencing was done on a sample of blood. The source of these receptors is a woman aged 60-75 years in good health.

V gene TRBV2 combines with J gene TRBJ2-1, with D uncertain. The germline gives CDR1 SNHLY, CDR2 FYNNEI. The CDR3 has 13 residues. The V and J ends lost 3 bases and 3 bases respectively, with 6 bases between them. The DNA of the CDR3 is TGTGCCAGCAGTGACCTTGGCTACAATGAGCAGTTCTTC. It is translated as CASSDLGYNEQFF. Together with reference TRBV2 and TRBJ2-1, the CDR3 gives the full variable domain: EPEVTQTPSHQVTQMGQEVILRCVPISNHLYFYWYRQILGQKVEFLVSFYNNEISEKSEIFDDQFSVERPDGSNFTLKIRSTKLEDSAMYFCASSDLGYNEQFFGPGTRLTVL.

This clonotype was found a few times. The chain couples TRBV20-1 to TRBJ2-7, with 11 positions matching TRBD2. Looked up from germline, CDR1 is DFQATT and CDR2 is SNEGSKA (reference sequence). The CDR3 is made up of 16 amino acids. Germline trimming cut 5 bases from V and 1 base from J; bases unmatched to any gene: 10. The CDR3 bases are TGCAGTGCTCCGGGGCTAGCGGGAGGACCTTCCTACGAGCAGTACTTC. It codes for CSAPGLAGGPSYEQYF.

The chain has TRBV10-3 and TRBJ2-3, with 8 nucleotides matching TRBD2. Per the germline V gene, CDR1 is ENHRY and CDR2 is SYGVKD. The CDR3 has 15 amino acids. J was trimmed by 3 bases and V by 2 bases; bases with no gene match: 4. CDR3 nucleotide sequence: TGTGCCATCAGTGAGCGGGAGGGCCAGACAGATACGCAGTATTTT. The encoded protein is CAISEREGQTDTQYF.

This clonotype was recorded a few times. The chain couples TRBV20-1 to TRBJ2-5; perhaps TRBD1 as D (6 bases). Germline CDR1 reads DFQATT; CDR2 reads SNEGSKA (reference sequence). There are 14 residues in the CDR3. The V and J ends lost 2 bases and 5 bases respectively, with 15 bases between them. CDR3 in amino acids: CSARKTGLKETQYF. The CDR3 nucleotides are TGCAGTGCTAGAAAAACAGGGTTGAAGGAGACCCAGTACTTC.

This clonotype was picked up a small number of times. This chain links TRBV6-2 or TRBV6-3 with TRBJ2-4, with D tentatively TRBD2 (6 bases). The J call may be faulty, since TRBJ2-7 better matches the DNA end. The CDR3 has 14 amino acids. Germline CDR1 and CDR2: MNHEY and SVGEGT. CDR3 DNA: TGTGCCAGCAGACCGGGGGACCGCCCCTACGAGCAGTACTTC. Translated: CASRPGDRPYEQYF.

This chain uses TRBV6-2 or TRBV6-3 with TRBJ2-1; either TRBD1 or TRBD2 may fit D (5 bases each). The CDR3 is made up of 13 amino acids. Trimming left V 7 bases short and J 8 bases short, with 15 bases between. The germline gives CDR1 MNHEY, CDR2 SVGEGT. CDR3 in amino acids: CASTPTRGHEQFF. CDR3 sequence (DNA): TGTGCCAGCACTCCCACGAGGGGTCATGAGCAGTTCTTC.

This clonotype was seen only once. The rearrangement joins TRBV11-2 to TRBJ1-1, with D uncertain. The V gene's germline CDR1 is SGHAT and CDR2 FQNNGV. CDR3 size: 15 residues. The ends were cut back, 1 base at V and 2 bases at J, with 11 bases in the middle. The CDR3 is CASSLGWGNNTEAFF. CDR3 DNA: TGTGCCAGCAGCTTAGGCTGGGGTAACAACACTGAAGCTTTCTTT.

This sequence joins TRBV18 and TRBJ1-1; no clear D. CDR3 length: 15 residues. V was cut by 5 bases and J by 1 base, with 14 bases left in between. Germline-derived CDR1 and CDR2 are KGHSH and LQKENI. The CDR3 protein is CASSKWREWNTEAFF. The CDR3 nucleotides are TGTGCCAGCTCAAAGTGGAGGGAGTGGAACACTGAAGCTTTCTTT.

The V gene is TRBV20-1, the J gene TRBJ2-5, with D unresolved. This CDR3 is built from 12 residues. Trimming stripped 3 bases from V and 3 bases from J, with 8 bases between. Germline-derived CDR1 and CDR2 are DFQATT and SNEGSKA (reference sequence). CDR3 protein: CSASGSKETQYF. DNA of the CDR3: TGCAGTGCTAGTGGCTCTAAAGAGACCCAGTACTTC.

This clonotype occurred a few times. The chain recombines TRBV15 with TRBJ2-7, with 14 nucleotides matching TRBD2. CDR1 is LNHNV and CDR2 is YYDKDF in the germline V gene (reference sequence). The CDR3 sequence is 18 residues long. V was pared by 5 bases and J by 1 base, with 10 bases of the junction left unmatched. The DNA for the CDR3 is TGTGCCACCAGCCGAGGCGGGACTAGCGGGAGCGGTTCCTACGAGCAGTACTTC. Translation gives CATSRGGTSGSGSYEQYF.

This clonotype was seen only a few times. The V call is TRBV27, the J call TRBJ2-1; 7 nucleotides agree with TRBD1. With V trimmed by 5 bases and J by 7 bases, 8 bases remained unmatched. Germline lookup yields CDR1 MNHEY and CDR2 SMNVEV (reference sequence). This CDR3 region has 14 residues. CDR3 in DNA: TGTGCCAGCAGTCATCCGACAGGGCGGAATGAGCAGTTCTTC. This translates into CASSHPTGRNEQFF.

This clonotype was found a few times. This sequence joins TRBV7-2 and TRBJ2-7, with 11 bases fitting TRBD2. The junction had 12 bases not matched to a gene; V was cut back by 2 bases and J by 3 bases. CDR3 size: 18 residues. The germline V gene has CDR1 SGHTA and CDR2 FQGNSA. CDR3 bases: TGTGCCAGCAGCTTAAAGGGTAGCGGGAGGGCCCTTGGCTACGAGCAGTACTTC. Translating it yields CASSLKGSGRALGYEQYF.

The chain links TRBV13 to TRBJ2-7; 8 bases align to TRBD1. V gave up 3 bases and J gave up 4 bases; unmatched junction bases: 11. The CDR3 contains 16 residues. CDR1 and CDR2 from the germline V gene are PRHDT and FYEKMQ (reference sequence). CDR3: CASSLQGTGYGYEQYF. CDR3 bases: TGTGCCAGCAGCTTGCAAGGGACAGGATATGGATACGAGCAGTACTTC.

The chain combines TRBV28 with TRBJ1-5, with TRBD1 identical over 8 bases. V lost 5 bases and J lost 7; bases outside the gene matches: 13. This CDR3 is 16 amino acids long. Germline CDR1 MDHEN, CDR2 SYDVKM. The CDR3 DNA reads TGTGCCAGCAGTACGCCCGGACAGGGCCCCGGACAGCCCCAGCATTTT. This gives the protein CASSTPGQGPGQPQHF.

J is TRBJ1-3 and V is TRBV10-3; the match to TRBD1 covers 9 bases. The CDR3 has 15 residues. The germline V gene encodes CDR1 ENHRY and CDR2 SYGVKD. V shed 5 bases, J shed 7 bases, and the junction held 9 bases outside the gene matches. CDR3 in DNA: TGTGCCATCAGTTCCTGGGACAGGGATAAGAACACCATATATTTT. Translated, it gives CAISSWDRDKNTIYF.

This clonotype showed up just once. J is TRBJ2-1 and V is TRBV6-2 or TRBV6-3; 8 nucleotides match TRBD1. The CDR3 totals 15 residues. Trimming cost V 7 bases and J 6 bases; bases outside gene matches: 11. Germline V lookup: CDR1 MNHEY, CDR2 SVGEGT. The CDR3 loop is CASNRPGQGLNEQFF. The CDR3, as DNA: TGTGCCAGCAACCGTCCTGGACAGGGCCTCAATGAGCAGTTCTTC.

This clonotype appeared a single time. CDR3 nucleotides: TGCGCCAGCATGGGACTAGCGGTATCCTACGAGCAGTACTTC. As protein: CASMGLAVSYEQYF. The chain joins TRBV10-2 to TRBJ2-4; 11 bases are a match to TRBD2. The DNA end is a closer match to TRBJ2-7, so the J assignment may be wrong. Germline CDR1 reads WSHSY; CDR2 reads SAAADI. This CDR3 is 14 amino acids long.

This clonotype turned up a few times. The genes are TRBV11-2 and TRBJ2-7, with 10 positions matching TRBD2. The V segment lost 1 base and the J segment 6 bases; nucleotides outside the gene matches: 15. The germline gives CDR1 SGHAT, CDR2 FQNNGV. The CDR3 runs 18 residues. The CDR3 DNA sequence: TGTGCCAGCAGCTTAGCCCCCCGACCTAGCGGGAGCCTCGGCGAGCAGTACTTC. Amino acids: CASSLAPRPSGSLGEQYF.

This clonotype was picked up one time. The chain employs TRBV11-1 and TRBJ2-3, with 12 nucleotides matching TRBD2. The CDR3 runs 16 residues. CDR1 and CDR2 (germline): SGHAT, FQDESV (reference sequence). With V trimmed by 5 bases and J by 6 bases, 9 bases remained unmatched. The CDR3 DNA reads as TGTGCCAGCAGCATAGGACTAGCGGGATTTTCGGATACGCAGTATTTT. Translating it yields CASSIGLAGFSDTQYF.

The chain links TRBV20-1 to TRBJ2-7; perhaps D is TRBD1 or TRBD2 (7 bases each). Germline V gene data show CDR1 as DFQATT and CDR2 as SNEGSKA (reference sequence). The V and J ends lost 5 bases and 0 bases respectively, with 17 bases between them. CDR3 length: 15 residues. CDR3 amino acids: CSAFIRGGSSYEQYF. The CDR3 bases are TGCAGTGCTTTTATCAGGGGGGGGAGCTCCTACGAGCAGTACTTC.

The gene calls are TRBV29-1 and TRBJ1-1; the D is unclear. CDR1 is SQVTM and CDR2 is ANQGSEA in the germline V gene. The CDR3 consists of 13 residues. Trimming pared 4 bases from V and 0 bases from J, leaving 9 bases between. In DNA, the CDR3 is TGCAGCGTTGGGCCGGTCATGAACACTGAAGCTTTCTTT. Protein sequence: CSVGPVMNTEAFF.

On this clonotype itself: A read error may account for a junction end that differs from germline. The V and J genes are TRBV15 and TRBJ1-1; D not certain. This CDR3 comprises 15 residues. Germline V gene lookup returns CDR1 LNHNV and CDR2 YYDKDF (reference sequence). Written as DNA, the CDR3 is TGTGCCACCAGCGCCCAAGGCCTCATAACCCGTGAAGTTTTCTTT. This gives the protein CATSAQGLITREVFF.

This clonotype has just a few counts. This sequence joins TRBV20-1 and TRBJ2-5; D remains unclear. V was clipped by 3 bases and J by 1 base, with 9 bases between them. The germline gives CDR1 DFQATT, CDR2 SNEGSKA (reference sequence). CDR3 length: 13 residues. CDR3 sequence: CSASPHLQETQYF. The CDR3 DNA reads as TGCAGTGCTAGTCCACACCTCCAAGAGACCCAGTACTTC.

CDR3 protein: CASSSIGGIWGGYTF. For the CDR3, the DNA is TGTGCCAGCAGCTCTATCGGCGGGATATGGGGTGGCTACACCTTC. The chain has TRBV7-2 and TRBJ1-2; D ambiguous. Germline assignment: CDR1 SGHTA and CDR2 FQGNSA. V lost 4 bases and J lost 7, with 19 bases in between. This CDR3 has 15 amino acids.

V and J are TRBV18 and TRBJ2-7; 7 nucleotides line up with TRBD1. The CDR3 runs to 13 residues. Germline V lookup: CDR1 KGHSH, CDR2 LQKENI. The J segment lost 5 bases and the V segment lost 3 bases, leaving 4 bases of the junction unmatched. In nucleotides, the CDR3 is TGTGCCAGCTCACCTACAGGGGACCACGAGCAGTACTTC. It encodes CASSPTGDHEQYF.

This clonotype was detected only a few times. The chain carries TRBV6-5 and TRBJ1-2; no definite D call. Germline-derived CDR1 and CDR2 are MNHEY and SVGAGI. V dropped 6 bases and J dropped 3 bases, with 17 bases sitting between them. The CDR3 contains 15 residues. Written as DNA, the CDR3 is TGTGCCAGCAGGCTCCAACCCTTAGTTGACTATGGCTACACCTTC. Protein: CASRLQPLVDYGYTF.

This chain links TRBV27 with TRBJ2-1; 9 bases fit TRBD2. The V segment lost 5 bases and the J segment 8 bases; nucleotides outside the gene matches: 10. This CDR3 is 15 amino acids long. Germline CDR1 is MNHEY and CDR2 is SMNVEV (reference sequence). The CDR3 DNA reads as TGTGCCAGCAGTGACCGCGTTAGCGGGAGTTATGAGCAGTTCTTC. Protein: CASSDRVSGSYEQFF.

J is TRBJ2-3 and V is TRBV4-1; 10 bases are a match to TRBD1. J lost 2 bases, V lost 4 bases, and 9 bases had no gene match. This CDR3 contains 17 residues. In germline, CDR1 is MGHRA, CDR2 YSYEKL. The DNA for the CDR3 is TGCGCCAGCAGCCCCGGGCGGGACAGGGGCCCCACAGATACGCAGTATTTT. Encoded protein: CASSPGRDRGPTDTQYF.

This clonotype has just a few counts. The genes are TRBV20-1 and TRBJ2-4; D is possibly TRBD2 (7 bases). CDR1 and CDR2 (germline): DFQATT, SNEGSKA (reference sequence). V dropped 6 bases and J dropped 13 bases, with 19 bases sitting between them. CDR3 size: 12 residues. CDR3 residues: CSAERDNNEQYF. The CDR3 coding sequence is TGCAGTGCCGAGCGGGACAACAATGAGCAGTACTTC.